The 2 T cell receptor beta chains given below trace back to one sample, sequenced in a study of blood T cell repertoires in COVID-19. The table came from immunoSEQ multiplex PCR; TCRdb's copy has only in-frame clones and leaves some out. The sample contains about 120,000 clones, around 86% of which appear only once. The sample taken for sequencing was peripheral blood. These receptors all stem from a woman between 65 and 79 years old with acute or convalescent COVID-19.

V gene TRBV14 combines with J gene TRBJ2-7, with D perhaps matching TRBD2 (6 bases). V lost 4 bases to trimming and J lost 0 bases, with 10 bases between them. This CDR3 contains 14 residues. Germline assignment: CDR1 SGHDN and CDR2 FVKESK. The CDR3 sequence: CASSPRGSSYEQYF. DNA of the CDR3: TGTGCCAGCAGCCCTCGGGGGAGCTCCTACGAGCAGTACTTC.

This chain joins TRBV12-3 or TRBV12-4 and TRBJ2-1; D is ambiguous. The CDR3 covers 11 residues. V shed 5 bases and J shed 5 bases, with 4 bases lying between them. CDR3 DNA: TGTGCCAGCAGTATCGACAATGAGCAGTTCTTC. It is translated as CASSIDNEQFF.